This T cell receptor beta chain was recovered during a study of cytomegalovirus exposure and HLA in healthy donors. Points on this clone: Its antigen is not known.

The study's findings and limits: TRBV6-2, TRBV6-3 and some other V segments were unresolvable in 87-base-pair reads. Relative to equally common others, HLA-associated TCR beta chains showed greater clonal expansion in a later analysis. Among the most significant clusters, several appeared linked to common viral pathogens in a later analysis.

Germline V lookup: CDR1 SGHRS, CDR2 YFSETQ. This CDR3 is built from 14 residues. Trimming removed 2 bases from V and 6 bases from J, with 11 bases in between. Researchers ran the PCR with 60 Vbeta and 13 Jbeta primers. Clones were read by immunoSEQ multiplex PCR, and TCRdb kept only the in-frame ones, dropping some. The sample records 90,000 to 95,000 clones, more than 70% being singletons. The clonotype comes from a male donor in good health and CMV-seropositive. The chain employs TRBV5-1 and TRBJ1-4, with a possible D match to TRBD1 (5 bases). The sample was PBMCs. The CDR3 loop reads CASSFGAVDEKLFF. The DNA of the CDR3 is TGCGCCAGCAGCTTTGGGGCGGTGGATGAAAAACTGTTTTTT.